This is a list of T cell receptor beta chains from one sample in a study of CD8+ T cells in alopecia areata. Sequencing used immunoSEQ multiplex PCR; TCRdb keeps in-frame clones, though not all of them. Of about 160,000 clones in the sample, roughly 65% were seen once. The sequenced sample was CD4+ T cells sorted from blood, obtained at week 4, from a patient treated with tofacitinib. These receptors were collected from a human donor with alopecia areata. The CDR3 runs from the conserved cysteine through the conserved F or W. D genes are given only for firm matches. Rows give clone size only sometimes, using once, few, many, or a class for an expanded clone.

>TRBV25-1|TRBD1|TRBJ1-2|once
CASSPQGSNYGYTF
TGTGCCAGCAGCCCACAGGGGAGTAACTATGGCTACACCTTC
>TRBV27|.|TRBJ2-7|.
CASTLGGPGHYEQYF
TGTGCCAGCACTCTAGGGGGACCAGGGCACTACGAGCAGTACTTC
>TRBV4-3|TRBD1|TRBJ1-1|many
CASSQQTGDTEAFF
TGCGCCAGCAGCCAACAGACAGGGGACACTGAAGCTTTCTTT
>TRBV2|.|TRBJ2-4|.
CASRDSLAKNIQYF
TGTGCCAGCAGGGACAGTCTAGCCAAAAACATTCAGTACTTC
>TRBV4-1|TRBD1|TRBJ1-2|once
CASSQQTGVYGYTF
TGCGCCAGCAGCCAACAGACAGGGGTCTATGGCTACACCTTC
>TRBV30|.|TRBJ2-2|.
CAWEINSPGELFF
TGTGCCTGGGAGATAAACTCCCCCGGGGAGCTGTTTTTT
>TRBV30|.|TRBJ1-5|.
CAPARRGPQHF
TGTGCCCCTGCCAGGCGCGGGCCCCAGCATTTT
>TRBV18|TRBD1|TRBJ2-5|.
CASSPNRGRWETQYF
TGTGCCAGCTCACCAAACAGGGGGCGTTGGGAGACCCAGTACTTC
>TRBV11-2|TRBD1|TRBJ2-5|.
CASSFRGETQYF
TGTGCCAGCAGCTTCAGGGGGGAGACCCAGTACTTC
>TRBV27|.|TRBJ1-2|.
CASSVSGGEGYTF
TGTGCCAGCAGTGTATCCGGGGGGGAGGGCTACACCTTC
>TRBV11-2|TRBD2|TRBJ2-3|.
CASSFLAGGTDTQYF
TGTGCCAGCAGCTTCCTAGCGGGGGGCACAGATACGCAGTATTTT
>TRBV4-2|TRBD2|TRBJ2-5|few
CASSQDRAGRGETQYF
TGTGCCAGCAGCCAAGACCGAGCGGGGAGGGGAGAGACCCAGTACTTC
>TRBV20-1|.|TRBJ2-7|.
CSADSSYEQYF
TGCAGTGCTGACAGCTCCTACGAGCAGTACTTC
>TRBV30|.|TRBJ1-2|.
CAWSVYYGYTF
TGTGCCTGGAGTGTATACTATGGCTACACCTTC
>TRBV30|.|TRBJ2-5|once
CAWLIAGETQYF
TGTGCCTGGTTGATAGCTGGAGAGACCCAGTACTTC
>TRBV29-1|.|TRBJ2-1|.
CSVLVTRSYNEQFF
TGCAGCGTTCTAGTGACCAGATCCTACAATGAGCAGTTCTTC
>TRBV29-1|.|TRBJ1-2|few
CSVEIVGRGYTF
TGCAGCGTTGAAATCGTGGGAAGAGGCTACACCTTC
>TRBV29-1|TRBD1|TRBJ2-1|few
CSVGQGSDEQFF
TGCAGCGTAGGACAGGGGAGCGATGAGCAGTTCTTC
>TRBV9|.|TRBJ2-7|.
CASSVSPDHEQYF
TGTGCCAGCAGCGTATCCCCAGACCACGAGCAGTACTTC
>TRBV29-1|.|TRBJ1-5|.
CSVGTGNQPQHF
TGCAGCGTAGGGACGGGAAATCAGCCCCAGCATTTT
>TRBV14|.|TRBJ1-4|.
CASSQDRSGMRATNEKLFF
TGTGCCAGCAGCCAAGATCGGTCGGGGATGAGAGCAACTAATGAAAAACTGTTTTTT
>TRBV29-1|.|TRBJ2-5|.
CSVEVRRQETQYF
TGCAGCGTTGAGGTCAGGAGACAAGAGACCCAGTACTTC